Listed below are T cell receptor beta chains from one sample, sequenced in a study of shared clonotypes between healthy human individuals. Only in-frame clones appear in the TCRdb table, and some are missing; sequencing was by immunoSEQ multiplex PCR. The sample includes approximately 500,000 clones, 60% to 85% seen only once; the top ten take over 10%. The specimen sequenced was PBMCs. These receptors were taken from a woman aged 40 to 55 in good health. Some clones in this sample may be carry-over from other donors' samples. Both conserved end residues are part of each CDR3. Each record gives: clone size, V gene, CDR3 protein. Rows may omit the clone size; those that give it use once, few, many or a size class.

>-|TRBV21-1
CASSKKKGTAGTSGRQYNEQFF
>-|TRBV19
CASKPFWGGDNQPQHF
>-|TRBV13
CASSLLGQPPYEQYF
>-|TRBV7-8
CASSLWPGYEQYF
>-|TRBV7-2
CASSLAPGRGTGELFF
>-|TRBV19
CASRKSGGNSYNEQFF
>-|TRBV10-3
CAISALGQGGGTQYF
>-|TRBV6-6
CASKRLAGGTDTQYF
>-|TRBV5-6
CASSQGTGSLMNTEAFF
>-|TRBV6-5
CASSRTGGAYNEQFF
>few|TRBV4-3
CASSQETRTGSTEAFF
>once|TRBV5-5
CASSFQPGQGLPTTNEKLFF
>-|TRBV7-2
CASSLGLARNSEKLFF
>-|TRBV7-9
CASSQPFSYNEQFF
>-|TRBV7-3
CASSPRTSGTPLKFF
>-|TRBV19
CASSTAGQGVWPQHF
>-|TRBV9
CASSETPFPGETQYF
>-|TRBV10-2
CASTGQGQRADTQYF
>-|TRBV30
CAWSVGRNSNQPQHF
>-|TRBV11-3
CASSGTDRVSYEQYF
>-|TRBV7-9
CASSLGGTGSYEQYF
>-|TRBV30
CAWSPMKGSEQYF
>-|TRBV7-9
CASSRVTDSYEQYF
>-|TRBV5-1
CASSLRGLGTEAFF
>-|TRBV7-2
CASSARLAGGLDEQFF
>-|TRBV11-3
CASSPGTSGRATGEQFF
>-|TRBV19
CASSIGGNNEQFF
>-|TRBV5-1
CASSLGPQVGVEKLFF
>many|TRBV19
CASTGQGVHYGYTF
>-|TRBV11-2
CASSHAPRFDRGKYEQFF
>-|TRBV27
CASSNGGGLYEQYF
>few|TRBV6-1
CASMRREETQYF
>-|TRBV28
CASSLPLGQTNYGYTF
>few|TRBV19
CASRKTGSNTEAFF
>-|TRBV2
CASRGGTVNNEQFF
>-|TRBV11-2
CASSAHNPGTPYEQYF
>-|TRBV4-2
CASSPRDFRTYEQYF
>-|TRBV28
CASSFTLAGGPRINEQFF
>-|TRBV6-5
CASRDAGGTEAFF
>-|TRBV28
CASSVYWTSGEYEQYF
>-|TRBV7-7
CASSSGTRGETQYF
>-|TRBV19
CASSTLGPVTDTQYF
>-|TRBV9
CASSPSPRSNYGYTF
>once|TRBV18
CASSPDGTYGYTF
>-|TRBV4-1
CASSLTGTGGDSGNTIYF
>-|TRBV6-5
CASSQDATYEQYF
>-|TRBV29-1
CSVADGTDTQYF
>few|TRBV23-1
CASSHPGREAFF
>once|TRBV9
CASSVPIQQIYEQYF
>-|TRBV7-3
CASSASRGPEQFF
>-|TRBV29-1
CSVDLSGTTDTQYF
>-|TRBV27
CASRPGTGTDTQYF